These 32 T cell receptor beta chains were sequenced from one sample in a study of blood T cell repertoires in COVID-19. TCRdb's copy holds only in-frame clones and misses some; the assay was immunoSEQ multiplex PCR. The sample contains 250,000 to 300,000 clones, around 90% of which appear only once. Sequencing was carried out using PBMCs or T cells enriched from blood (not recorded which). The receptor source for this set is a woman in her twenties or thirties who had recovered from COVID-19.

V usage is TRBV29-1 and J usage is TRBJ1-2, with 7 bases matching TRBD1. Germline CDR1 SQVTM, CDR2 ANQGSEA. The CDR3 spans 15 residues. The ends lost 0 bases at V and 3 bases at J; junction bases unmatched: 7. In DNA form, the CDR3 reads TGCAGCGTTGAAGATCTGAGACAGGGAGACTATGGCTACACCTTC. As protein: CSVEDLRQGDYGYTF.

The chain couples TRBV5-4 to TRBJ1-2; no definite D call. This CDR3 is 14 amino acids long. Trimming removed 0 bases from V and 8 bases from J, with 14 bases in between. From germline, CDR1 is SGHNT and CDR2 YYREEE (reference sequence). The CDR3 region has the DNA TGTGCCAGCAGCTTGGGCTCCTCGGCGCGGGGCTACACCTTC. It encodes CASSLGSSARGYTF. The variable domain in full, with the rest retrieved from reference TRBV5-4 and TRBJ1-2, is ETGVTQSPTHLIKTRGQQVTLRCSSQSGHNTVSWYQQALGQGPQFIFQYYREEENGRGNFPPRFSGLQFPNYSSELNVNALELDDSALYLCASSLGSSARGYTFGSGTRLTVV.

This clone showed up just a few times. V and J are TRBV6-2 or TRBV6-3 and TRBJ2-1; 11 nucleotides line up with TRBD2. Germline assignment: CDR1 MNHEY and CDR2 SVGEGT. The CDR3 is 17 amino acids. The V and J ends lost 0 bases and 8 bases, in that order; junction bases with no gene match: 9. The CDR3 DNA is TGTGCCAGCAGTTACTCGAAGGCTAGCGGGAGGTACGATGAGCAGTTCTTC. This gives the protein CASSYSKASGRYDEQFF.

The chain employs TRBV28 and TRBJ2-1; D is unclear. CDR3 length: 13 amino acids. Germline V gene sequence: CDR1 MDHEN, CDR2 SYDVKM. Trimming pared 4 bases from V and 14 bases from J, leaving 18 bases between. CDR3 nucleotides: TGTGCCAGCAGTTCCGGAGTCCCTAAGAGAAAGTTCTTC. Translating it yields CASSSGVPKRKFF.

The CDR3 protein is CASSYEVGTGTPNSPLHF. In DNA, the CDR3 is TGTGCCAGCAGTTACGAAGTGGGGACAGGAACTCCAAATTCACCCCTCCACTTT. J is TRBJ1-6 and V is TRBV6-2 or TRBV6-3; 8 nucleotides align to TRBD1. V lost 2 bases and J lost 7; bases outside the gene matches: 13. The germline V gene has CDR1 MNHEY and CDR2 SVGEGT. The CDR3 sequence is 18 residues long.

The chain carries TRBV2 and TRBJ1-5; D not resolved. The V and J ends lost 4 bases and 1 base respectively, with 11 bases between them. Germline CDR1 reads SNHLY; CDR2 reads FYNNEI. The CDR3 is made up of 15 amino acids. The CDR3: CASSATHSSNQPQHF. For the CDR3, the DNA is TGTGCCAGCAGTGCGACACACTCGAGCAATCAGCCCCAGCATTTT.

CDR3 protein: CASSLVSGGPRSTDTQYF. The CDR3 coding sequence is TGTGCCAGCAGCTTAGTTAGCGGGGGGCCCAGAAGCACAGATACGCAGTATTTT. The genes are TRBV13 and TRBJ2-3; 10 bases match TRBD2. This CDR3 is built from 18 residues. Germline trimming cut 1 base from V and 0 bases from J; bases unmatched to any gene: 7. Germline-derived CDR1 and CDR2 are PRHDT and FYEKMQ (reference sequence).

The chain uses TRBV3-1 (or the pseudogene TRBV3-2) and TRBJ1-6, with 9 bases fitting TRBD1. The CDR3 runs to 14 residues. From germline, CDR1 is LGHDT and CDR2 YNNKEL (reference sequence). Losses at the gene ends were 3 bases for V and 10 bases for J; bases not matched to a gene: 4. The DNA for the CDR3 is TGTGCCAGCAGCCACGGACAGGGGAGGTCACCCCTCCACTTT. Protein: CASSHGQGRSPLHF.

The chain joins TRBV23-1 to TRBJ1-6; TRBD1 matches at 8 bases. TRBV23-1 is noted as an ORF with a role that remains uncertain. With 4 bases clipped from V and 7 bases from J, the junction kept 9 bases outside the gene matches. The CDR3 spans 16 residues. The CDR3 is CASSPGTGFLNSPLHF. The CDR3 DNA sequence: TGCGCCAGCAGTCCTGGGACAGGATTTCTAAATTCACCCCTCCACTTT.

The rearrangement uses TRBV18 and TRBJ1-1, with TRBD1 identical over 9 bases. This CDR3 is 13 amino acids long. Germline V gene lookup returns CDR1 KGHSH and CDR2 LQKENI. V shed 6 bases and J 1 base; nucleotides not matched to a gene: 0. CDR3 amino acids: CASSGQGNTEAFF. The CDR3 DNA reads TGTGCCAGCTCGGGACAGGGGAACACTGAAGCTTTCTTT.

This clone was detected only once. The J gene is TRBJ2-5, the V gene TRBV27; 9 nucleotides align to TRBD2. Trimming at V came to 1 base and at J to 3 bases, leaving 9 bases not matched to a gene. The CDR3 length is 17 residues. Germline V gives CDR1 MNHEY, CDR2 SMNVEV (reference sequence). CDR3 amino acids: CASSLFDGGRGKETQYF. CDR3 DNA sequence: TGTGCCAGCAGTTTATTTGATGGCGGGAGGGGTAAAGAGACCCAGTACTTC.

The chain carries TRBV7-5 and TRBJ2-5; the table's D call, TRBD2, has no DNA check behind it. TRBV7-5 represents a pseudogene. The CDR3 runs 17 residues. Here the CDR3 DNA reads TGTGTCAGAAGCTCAGCGACTAGCGGGAGGGAACAAGAGACCCAGTACTTC. It is translated as CVRSSATSGREQETQYF.

This chain uses TRBV2 with TRBJ2-1; 7 bases fit TRBD2. CDR3 size: 15 residues. From germline, CDR1 is SNHLY and CDR2 FYNNEI. Losses at the gene ends were 7 bases for V and 3 bases for J; bases not matched to a gene: 9. The DNA of the CDR3 is TGTGCCAGCAAAGAGTCGTGGGGGGGCTACAATGAGCAGTTCTTC. Residues: CASKESWGGYNEQFF.

V and J are TRBV10-3 and TRBJ2-3; a weak D match, TRBD1 (6 bases). V shed 4 bases and J shed 4 bases, with 12 bases lying between them. Looked up from germline, CDR1 is ENHRY and CDR2 is SYGVKD. The CDR3 loop spans 14 amino acids. CDR3 DNA sequence: TGTGCCATCAGTGTTGGGGGCGGCGCAGATACGCAGTATTTT. Amino acids: CAISVGGGADTQYF.

The genes are TRBV5-1 and TRBJ2-1, with 8 bases fitting TRBD2. Losses at the gene ends were 0 bases for V and 6 bases for J; bases not matched to a gene: 8. The CDR3 covers 16 residues. The germline gives CDR1 SGHRS, CDR2 YFSETQ. CDR3 bases: TGCGCCAGCAGCTTGGTGGGACTAGGTCTCAGCAATGAGCAGTTCTTC. It is translated as CASSLVGLGLSNEQFF.

The V gene is TRBV27, the J gene TRBJ1-1; the D gene is possibly TRBD1 (5 bases). CDR1 is MNHEY, CDR2 SMNVEV, per germline (reference sequence). Trimming shortened V by 5 bases and J by 11 bases, and 12 bases separated the two germline ends. This CDR3 comprises 11 residues. CDR3 nucleotide sequence: TGTGCCAGCAGTGGCGCCCGGGGGGCTTTCTTT. Encoded protein: CASSGARGAFF.

CDR3 protein: CAWISTRGLRNTIYF. As DNA, the CDR3 is TGTGCCTGGATAAGTACCAGGGGATTGAGAAACACCATATATTTT. This sequence joins TRBV30 and TRBJ1-3, with D maybe TRBD1 (6 bases). V lost 4 bases, J lost 5 bases, and 18 bases lay in between. The CDR3 extends over 15 amino acids. Per the germline V gene, CDR1 is GTSNPN and CDR2 is SVGIG (reference sequence).

This sequence joins TRBV21-1 and TRBJ2-1; the table's D call, TRBD2, was not checked against the DNA. TRBV21-1 is tagged as a pseudogene. The CDR3 has 18 residues. The CDR3 bases are TGTGCCAGCAGCAAAGCCCAGGGACTAGCGGGAGTTCATTCGGAGCAGTTCTTC. Its translation: CASSKAQGLAGVHSEQFF.

This rearrangement joins TRBV5-1 to TRBJ2-2; no clear D. The germline gives CDR1 SGHRS, CDR2 YFSETQ. Trimming shortened V by 4 bases and J by 2 bases, and 12 bases separated the two germline ends. CDR3 size: 15 residues. CDR3 bases: TGCGCCAGCAGCCTCGTAGGCGGCAACACCGGGGAGCTGTTTTTT. This gives the protein CASSLVGGNTGELFF.

This clone showed up just once. The chain couples TRBV7-9 to TRBJ2-6; 7 bases fit TRBD1. V lost 2 bases and J lost 0; bases outside the gene matches: 10. CDR3 length: 19 amino acids. Germline CDR1 and CDR2: SEHNR and FQNEAQ (reference sequence). The CDR3, as DNA: TGTGCCAGCAGCTTAAAGGGCCGGGACAGCTACTCTGGGGCCAACGTCCTGACTTTC. Protein sequence: CASSLKGRDSYSGANVLTF.

This clone showed up just a few times. This chain links TRBV28 with TRBJ1-2; D remains unclear. In germline, CDR1 is MDHEN, CDR2 SYDVKM. Trimming left V 5 bases short and J 1 base short, with 11 bases between. This CDR3 comprises 14 residues. The CDR3 sequence: CASSPPSRNYGYTF. Written as DNA, the CDR3 is TGTGCCAGCAGTCCCCCCTCCCGTAACTATGGCTACACCTTC.

The J gene is TRBJ2-2, the V gene TRBV3-1 (or the pseudogene TRBV3-2); TRBD2 might be the D (6 bases). CDR3 length equals 20 residues. V shed 1 base and J shed 3 bases, with 24 bases lying between them. Germline V gene data show CDR1 as LGHDT and CDR2 as YNNKEL (reference sequence). For the CDR3, the DNA is TGTGCCAGCAGCCAAGCAAGCCCCGGAGGGACTTTCCGATACACCGGGGAGCTGTTTTTT. Protein: CASSQASPGGTFRYTGELFF.

The chain has TRBV5-6 and TRBJ2-3, with D perhaps TRBD2 (6 bases). The V and J ends lost 3 bases and 4 bases respectively, with 15 bases between them. Looked up from germline, CDR1 is SGHDT and CDR2 is YYEEEE. The CDR3 sequence is 15 residues long. The CDR3 DNA reads as TGTGCCAGCAGCTCGTTCGCCGGGAGTTCAGATACGCAGTATTTT. Translation: CASSSFAGSSDTQYF.

This chain joins TRBV7-9 and TRBJ1-2; weak D call: TRBD1 (5 bases). The CDR3 extends over 13 amino acids. Germline V gene data show CDR1 as SEHNR and CDR2 as FQNEAQ (reference sequence). Trimming removed 2 bases at V and 6 bases at J, with 10 bases between. The CDR3 bases are TGTGCCAGCAGCTTACAGGGAAGGGATGGCTACACCTTC. Amino acid sequence: CASSLQGRDGYTF.

The chain joins TRBV25-1 to TRBJ2-3; TRBD2 aligns across 11 bases. This CDR3 has 16 amino acids. Germline CDR1 and CDR2: MGHDK and SYGVNS. V lost 1 base and J lost 5; bases outside the gene matches: 5. CDR3 sequence: CASSESLAGVIDTQYF. CDR3 in DNA: TGTGCCAGCAGTGAATCACTAGCGGGGGTGATAGATACGCAGTATTTT.

This sequence joins TRBV6-5 and TRBJ1-5; 7 nucleotides line up with TRBD1. The CDR3 is 15 amino acids. CDR1 MNHEY and CDR2 SVGAGI come from the germline V gene. Germline trimming cut 4 bases from V and 3 bases from J; bases unmatched to any gene: 6. This CDR3 reads CASSSRDSSNQPQHF. The CDR3 DNA follows: TGTGCCAGCAGTTCCCGGGACAGTTCCAATCAGCCCCAGCATTTT.

This clone was seen once. The genes are TRBV7-3 and TRBJ1-1; D may be TRBD1 (6 bases). Looked up from germline, CDR1 is SGHTA and CDR2 is FQGTGA. V was pared by 5 bases and J by 2 bases, with 12 bases between. This CDR3 is built from 14 residues. The CDR3 DNA is TGTGCCAGCAGCCCGGGACATTCCAACACTGAAGCTTTCTTT. Translating gives CASSPGHSNTEAFF.

This clone has just one count. CDR3 residues: CASSSPDSSFVYEQYF. As DNA, the CDR3 is TGTGCCAGCAGCTCCCCGGACAGCTCTTTTGTGTACGAGCAGTACTTC. The genes are TRBV7-9 and TRBJ2-7; a weak D match, TRBD1 (6 bases). The CDR3 contains 16 residues. Germline V CDR1 and CDR2: SEHNR, FQNEAQ (reference sequence). Trimming took 4 bases from V and 4 from J, leaving 20 bases between them. The full variable domain, in which reference TRBV7-9 and TRBJ2-7 provide the parts outside the CDR3, is DTGVSQNPRHKITKRGQNVTFRCDPISEHNRLYWYRQTLGQGPEFLTYFQNEAQLEKSRLLSDRFSAERPKGSFSTLEIQRTEQGDSAMYLCASSSPDSSFVYEQYFGPGTRLTVT.

The chain uses TRBV7-9 and TRBJ2-7; TRBD1 matches 10 bases. CDR3 length: 15 amino acids. J was trimmed by 5 bases and V by 5 bases; bases with no gene match: 9. Looked up from germline, CDR1 is SEHNR and CDR2 is FQNEAQ (reference sequence). The DNA of the CDR3 is TGTGCCAGCAGCCCATTTCAGGACAGGGGGGACGAGCAGTACTTC. Amino acids: CASSPFQDRGDEQYF.

This chain uses TRBV24-1 with TRBJ1-2; 7 nucleotides align to TRBD1. The CDR3 totals 13 residues. Trimming at V came to 4 bases and at J to 8 bases, leaving 6 bases not matched to a gene. The germline V gene encodes CDR1 KGHDR and CDR2 SFDVKD. For the CDR3, the DNA is TGTGCCACCAGTGACCCACAGGGGAGAGGCTACACCTTC. Its protein is CATSDPQGRGYTF.

The chain combines TRBV7-8 with TRBJ2-7; 13 bases match TRBD2. CDR3 length: 18 residues. Trimming removed 1 base from V and 0 bases from J; junction bases left unmatched: 6. Germline V lookup: CDR1 SGHVS, CDR2 FQNEAQ. The CDR3 coding sequence is TGTGCCAGCAGCTTAGTGGGACTAGCGGGATCCTACTCCTACGAGCAGTACTTC. Residues: CASSLVGLAGSYSYEQYF.

This clone was observed a few times. V and J are TRBV7-9 and TRBJ1-2; TRBD1 matches at 10 bases. The CDR3 sequence is 17 residues long. Germline CDR1 reads SEHNR; CDR2 reads FQNEAQ (reference sequence). V dropped 1 base and J dropped 0; count of bases not matched to a gene: 5. CDR3 in amino acids: CASSLGTGGLANYGYTF. The CDR3 DNA follows: TGTGCCAGCAGCTTAGGGACAGGGGGACTAGCTAACTATGGCTACACCTTC.